This TCR beta chain is from a study of CD8+CD57+ T cells in acquired aplastic anemia. At the level of the study: CD4+ and CD8+ cells, once sorted, gave DNA averaging approximately 3 ug.

Study-level findings and limits: Overlap between patients and controls comprised 25 to 35 CD8+ CDR3 sequences.

Patients selected for sequencing had displayed CD8+CD57+ cell expansion by flow cytometry. Blood samples were obtained from patients who had received no prior therapy. Between the trimmed V and J ends, which lost 3 bases and 4 bases, there was a span of 15 bases. The V gene's germline CDR1 is MNHNS and CDR2 SASEGT. This CDR3 contains 15 residues. Genomic DNA acted as the template from which TCR beta VDJ combination and CDR3 sequence profiling were carried out. TCRdb ran MiXCR on the reads and lists one entry per CDR3 protein. The table includes 200,000 to 250,000 distinct CDR3 sequences, around 49% detected once. This clonotype was detected ten times or more. Its antigen is undetermined.

The sequenced sample consisted of sorted CD4+, CD8+, or CD8+CD57+ T cells (not recorded which) from PBMCs. The chain links TRBV6-1 to TRBJ1-1, with D perhaps matching TRBD1 (5 bases). The sequence was obtained from a human donor with aplastic anemia. CDR3 in amino acids: CASSDPRGEGTEAFF. CDR3 nucleotides: TGTGCCAGCAGTGATCCCCGGGGGGAAGGCACTGAAGCTTTCTTT.